This T cell receptor (beta chain) was captured by sequencing in a study of CD8 T cells in Susac syndrome. Germline-derived CDR1 and CDR2 are LNHDA and SQIVND (reference sequence). Trimming at V came to 6 bases and at J to 6 bases, leaving 15 bases not matched to a gene. This CDR3 is 17 amino acids long. Reverse transcription of roughly 0.45 to 1 ug RNA used random hexamers. Multiplex PCR with immunoSEQ amplified the TCR beta CDR3 across 54 Vbeta and 13 Jbeta. TCRdb redid the calling of the immunoSEQ multiplex PCR reads with MiXCR, one entry per CDR3 protein. The data show 150,000 to 200,000 distinct CDR3 sequences, 94% seen once.

J is TRBJ2-2 and V is TRBV19; TRBD2 matches 8 bases. The sample comprised CD4+ T cells from PBMCs. This sequence was found in a human donor with multiple sclerosis. The CDR3 loop reads CASRLLPSGSRSGELFF. The DNA of the CDR3 is TGTGCCAGTAGACTATTGCCTAGCGGGTCCAGGTCCGGGGAGCTGTTTTTT.